Listed here are 20 T cell receptor beta chains from one sample, sequenced in a study of blood T cell repertoires in COVID-19. Measured with immunoSEQ multiplex PCR; TCRdb has only the in-frame clones, and not every one. The sample has some 220,000 clones, 60% to 85% seen once. The sequenced sample was peripheral blood. These receptors all come from a woman between 65 and 79 years old with acute or convalescent COVID-19.

The CDR3 loop reads CASSLAPLTGGSEQYF. The CDR3 coding sequence is TGCGCCAGCAGCTTGGCCCCCTTAACAGGGGGCAGCGAGCAGTACTTC. The V gene is TRBV5-1, the J gene TRBJ2-7; 9 nucleotides agree with TRBD1. The trim removed 0 bases at V and 6 bases at J, leaving 10 bases unmatched. Germline values: CDR1 SGHRS, CDR2 YFSETQ. The CDR3 length is 16 residues.

This chain joins TRBV7-2 and TRBJ2-3; tentative D call: TRBD2 (5 bases). V was cut by 4 bases and J by 2 bases, with 10 bases left in between. CDR3 size: 14 residues. The V gene's germline CDR1 is SGHTA and CDR2 FQGNSA. The CDR3 loop is CASSSRGDTDTQYF. The CDR3 DNA reads as TGTGCCAGCAGCTCCCGGGGAGACACAGATACGCAGTATTTT.

The J gene is TRBJ2-1, the V gene TRBV7-2, with 8 bases aligning to TRBD1. Germline assignment: CDR1 SGHTA and CDR2 FQGNSA. The junction had 3 bases not matched to a gene; V was cut back by 3 bases and J by 2 bases. The CDR3 sequence is 15 residues long. The CDR3 protein is CASSLDREAYNEQFF. CDR3 DNA: TGTGCCAGCAGCTTGGACAGGGAGGCCTACAATGAGCAGTTCTTC.

The CDR3: CASSPVAGTYEQYF. In DNA, the CDR3 is TGTGCCAGCTCTCCGGTAGCGGGTACCTACGAGCAGTACTTC. The rearrangement links TRBV18 to TRBJ2-7, with 7 bases lining up with TRBD2. The CDR3 spans 14 residues. Germline V gives CDR1 KGHSH, CDR2 LQKENI. J was trimmed by 2 bases and V by 6 bases; bases with no gene match: 7.

By share of the sample, this clone is medium-sized (0.01 to 0.1%). J is TRBJ1-3 and V is TRBV19; D is possibly TRBD1 (6 bases). The V gene's germline CDR1 is LNHDA and CDR2 SQIVND (reference sequence). The V end was cut by 6 bases, the J end by 0 bases, with 12 bases between. CDR3 length equals 15 residues. In DNA, the CDR3 is TGTGCCAGTAGCCCCGGACAGATCTCTGGAAACACCATATATTTT. This translates into CASSPGQISGNTIYF.

This chain links TRBV4-2 with TRBJ1-2; D not resolved. Trimming removed 3 bases at V and 0 bases at J, with 14 bases between. The CDR3 consists of 16 residues. CDR1 and CDR2 from the germline V gene are LGHNA and YNFKEQ. The CDR3 coding sequence is TGTGCCAGCAGCCAGGTCAGTGGTCCAGCTAACTATGGCTACACCTTC. It translates to CASSQVSGPANYGYTF.

This chain joins TRBV14 and TRBJ2-1; D gene ambiguous. There are 13 residues in the CDR3. From germline, CDR1 is SGHDN and CDR2 FVKESK. Trimming took 4 bases from V and 0 from J, leaving 4 bases between them. CDR3 coding DNA: TGTGCCAGCAGCCTGAGCTCCTACAATGAGCAGTTCTTC. This sequence encodes CASSLSSYNEQFF. The full variable domain, with the rest looked up from reference TRBV14 and TRBJ2-1, is EAGVTQFPSHSVIEKGQTVTLRCDPISGHDNLYWYRRVMGKEIKFLLHFVKESKQDESGMPNNRFLAERTGGTYSTLKVQPAELEDSGVYFCASSLSSYNEQFFGPGTRLTVL.

V and J are TRBV18 and TRBJ2-6; 7 nucleotides match TRBD1. This CDR3 is built from 18 residues. The germline gives CDR1 KGHSH, CDR2 LQKENI. J was trimmed by 0 bases and V by 3 bases; bases with no gene match: 8. CDR3 in DNA: TGTGCCAGCTCACCGGTGGACAGGACCTTCTCTGGGGCCAACGTCCTGACTTTC. Translating gives CASSPVDRTFSGANVLTF.

This clone occurred once. The same CDR3 arises from other DNA sequences in this sample as well. This rearrangement joins TRBV18 to TRBJ2-3; D possibly corresponds to TRBD2 (5 bases). The CDR3 totals 15 residues. V gave up 4 bases and J gave up 0 bases, with 11 bases separating them. Germline V gene lookup returns CDR1 KGHSH and CDR2 LQKENI. The CDR3 DNA reads TGTGCCAGCTCACTAGCAGGAGGTAGCACAGATACGCAGTATTTT. Translated: CASSLAGGSTDTQYF.

This chain connects TRBV3-1 (or the pseudogene TRBV3-2) to TRBJ1-1; no clear D gene. The germline CDR1 and CDR2 sequences are LGHDT and YNNKEL (reference sequence). The CDR3 extends over 15 amino acids. The germline V and J ends were trimmed by 1 base and 1 base, with 10 bases remaining between them. This CDR3 is CASSQGHSGNTEAFF. Here the CDR3 DNA reads TGTGCCAGCAGCCAAGGACATTCAGGGAACACTGAAGCTTTCTTT.

The CDR3 protein is CASGPDLGSPLHF. The DNA for the CDR3 is TGTGCTAGTGGTCCTGACTTGGGTTCACCCCTCCACTTT. This chain links TRBV12-5 with TRBJ1-6, with unresolved D. V gave up 5 bases and J gave up 9 bases, with 11 bases separating them. Germline V gene data show CDR1 as LGHNT and CDR2 as FRNRAP. The CDR3 runs 13 residues.

The chain is built from TRBV27 and TRBJ2-2, with D perhaps matching TRBD1 (6 bases). The germline gives CDR1 MNHEY, CDR2 SMNVEV (reference sequence). This CDR3 spans 16 amino acids. V was pared by 3 bases and J by 0 bases, with 11 bases between. The CDR3 spells CASSFLRGSNTGELFF. The CDR3 DNA reads TGTGCCAGCAGTTTTCTGAGGGGGTCGAACACCGGGGAGCTGTTTTTT.

The chain links TRBV7-2 to TRBJ1-2, with D perhaps matching TRBD1 (5 bases). The germline gives CDR1 SGHTA, CDR2 FQGNSA. The CDR3 is 15 amino acids. Trimming stripped 5 bases from V and 4 bases from J, with 17 bases between. The CDR3 DNA reads as TGTGCCAGCAGCCCCGGGACTTCGGGAGTCTATGGCTACACCTTC. Encoded protein: CASSPGTSGVYGYTF. Filled out from reference TRBV7-2 and TRBJ1-2, the complete variable domain reads GAGVSQSPSNKVTEKGKDVELRCDPISGHTALYWYRQSLGQGLEFLIYFQGNSAPDKSGLPSDRFSAERTGGSVSTLTIQRTQQEDSAVYLCASSPGTSGVYGYTFGSGTRLTVV.

The V gene is TRBV21-1, the J gene TRBJ2-1; the table's D call of TRBD2 was not tested on the DNA. TRBV21-1 is marked as a pseudogene. The CDR3 is 16 amino acids. DNA of the CDR3: TGTGCCAGCAGCTCAAGGACTAGCGGGGGCCACAATGAGCAGTTCTTC. It encodes CASSSRTSGGHNEQFF.

J is TRBJ1-3 and V is TRBV7-8; no firm D call. Germline V gene lookup returns CDR1 SGHVS and CDR2 FQNEAQ. This CDR3 has 11 residues. V shed 3 bases and J shed 7 bases, with 4 bases lying between them. The chain's CDR3 is CASSLSNTIYF. DNA of the CDR3: TGTGCCAGCAGCTTGAGTAACACCATATATTTT. Full variable domain (outside the CDR3, taken from reference TRBV7-8 and TRBJ1-3): GAGVSQSPRYKVAKRGQDVALRCDPISGHVSLFWYQQALGQGPEFLTYFQNEAQLDKSGLPSDRFFAERPEGSVSTLKIQRTQQEDSAVYLCASSLSNTIYFGEGSWLTVV.

The rearrangement uses TRBV19 and TRBJ1-1; no reliable D call. V was trimmed by 11 bases and J by 5 bases, leaving 21 bases between them. This CDR3 has 14 amino acids. Germline CDR1 and CDR2: LNHDA and SQIVND (reference sequence). The CDR3 DNA sequence: TGTGCCGGCCCAGAATCGGGGTTTCGAACTGAAGCTTTCTTT. This codes for CAGPESGFRTEAFF.

The chain has TRBV6-2 or TRBV6-3 and TRBJ2-7; 11 bases are a match to TRBD1. Looked up from germline, CDR1 is MNHEY and CDR2 is SVGEGT. CDR3 length equals 15 residues. Trimming took 0 bases from V and 3 from J; bases not matched to a gene: 1. The CDR3 DNA sequence: TGTGCCAGCAGTTACTCCGGGACAGGGGGCTACGAGCAGTACTTC. Amino acid sequence: CASSYSGTGGYEQYF.

The chain carries TRBV11-2 and TRBJ2-7, with 8 positions matching TRBD1. The ends lost 4 bases at V and 7 bases at J; junction bases unmatched: 9. CDR3 size: 14 residues. CDR1 is SGHAT, CDR2 FQNNGV, per germline. The CDR3 region is CASSSPQGAREQYV. Here the CDR3 DNA reads TGTGCCAGCAGCTCCCCCCAGGGGGCAAGGGAGCAGTACGTC.

This chain connects TRBV7-6 to TRBJ2-5, with 9 bases fitting TRBD1. There are 17 residues in the CDR3. Germline CDR1 reads SGHVS; CDR2 reads FNYEAQ. With V trimmed by 3 bases and J by 6 bases, 14 bases remained unmatched. CDR3 in DNA: TGTGCCAGCAGCTTCGATCCCGGGACAGGGAGGGGAAAGACCCAGTACTTC. Translation: CASSFDPGTGRGKTQYF.

The chain combines TRBV24-1 with TRBJ2-3; tentatively, D is TRBD1 (5 bases). V gave up 4 bases and J gave up 3 bases, with 16 bases separating them. The CDR3 is 16 residues long. CDR1 KGHDR and CDR2 SFDVKD come from the germline V gene. This CDR3 is CATSDRSGQGTDTQYF. For the CDR3, the DNA is TGTGCCACCAGTGACAGAAGTGGGCAGGGAACAGATACGCAGTATTTT.